This entry lists 27 T cell receptor beta chains sequenced from one sample in a study of PD-1 blockade in classical Hodgkin lymphoma. Time point indicated: newly diagnosed, previously untreated cHL patient sample. It was by magnetic negative selection that CD4+ T cells were purified from thawed PBMCs. Profiled with immunoSEQ multiplex PCR; TCRdb holds only in-frame clones, not every one. The table shows about 35,000 clones, with roughly 90% occurring only once. The specimen was CD4+ T cells from blood. These receptors originate from a human donor with classical Hodgkin lymphoma.

This clone was seen more than once but under ten times. The rearrangement joins TRBV10-3 to TRBJ1-1, with D hard to call. The CDR3 spans 8 residues. V lost 8 bases, J lost 12 bases, and 7 bases lay in between. Germline V gives CDR1 ENHRY, CDR2 SYGVKD. The CDR3 spells CAISESFF. The CDR3 nucleotides read TGTGCCATCTCGGAGTCTTTCTTT.

V is TRBV2 and J is TRBJ1-5, with D tentatively TRBD1 (5 bases). Germline assignment: CDR1 SNHLY and CDR2 FYNNEI. This CDR3 contains 15 residues. Trimming took 3 bases from V and 9 from J, leaving 18 bases between them. CDR3 residues: CASSDFDSIQGPQHF. Here the CDR3 DNA reads TGTGCCAGCAGTGACTTTGACAGCATCCAAGGGCCCCAGCATTTT.

This clone was seen only once. The chain couples TRBV5-1 to TRBJ2-5, with 7 bases lining up with TRBD2. Per germline, CDR1 SGHRS and CDR2 YFSETQ. This CDR3 region has 15 residues. V shed 0 bases and J 2 bases; nucleotides not matched to a gene: 4. The CDR3: CASSLASGPQETQYF. DNA for the CDR3: TGCGCCAGCAGCTTGGCTAGCGGCCCACAAGAGACCCAGTACTTC.

The chain has TRBV5-1 and TRBJ1-1; D is undetermined. The V end was cut by 0 bases, the J end by 2 bases, with 8 bases between. The CDR3 runs to 14 residues. Germline V CDR1 and CDR2: SGHRS, YFSETQ. CDR3 sequence reads: CASSLVSGNTEAFF. CDR3 coding DNA: TGCGCCAGCAGCTTGGTCTCCGGAAACACTGAAGCTTTCTTT.

The chain couples TRBV27 to TRBJ1-4; D is ambiguous. The CDR3 totals 14 residues. Germline values: CDR1 MNHEY, CDR2 SMNVEV (reference sequence). The germline V and J ends were trimmed by 5 bases and 6 bases, with 13 bases remaining between them. The CDR3 loop is CASSQLNRDEKLFF. DNA for the CDR3: TGTGCCAGCAGTCAACTGAATCGGGATGAAAAACTGTTTTTT.

A single count supports this clone. The rearrangement joins TRBV19 to TRBJ1-1, with TRBD1 identical over 7 bases. With 0 bases clipped from V and 7 bases from J, the junction kept 2 bases outside the gene matches. Germline V lookup: CDR1 LNHDA, CDR2 SQIVND (reference sequence). This CDR3 contains 13 residues. CDR3 coding DNA: TGTGCCAGTAGTATAGAAGGGGGCCGTGAAGCTTTCTTT. Protein: CASSIEGGREAFF.

The chain links TRBV5-1 to TRBJ2-5, with a tentative D call TRBD2 (6 bases). CDR1 and CDR2 from the germline V gene are SGHRS and YFSETQ. The CDR3 runs to 13 residues. Trimming took 1 base from V and 3 from J, leaving 7 bases between them. The CDR3 reads CASSLPGEETQYF. CDR3 bases: TGCGCCAGCAGCTTGCCGGGAGAAGAGACCCAGTACTTC.

The V call is TRBV21-1, the J call TRBJ2-7; the table's D gene call, TRBD1, was not cross checked with the DNA. TRBV21-1 is a pseudogene locus. CDR3 size: 17 residues. This CDR3 is CASSKDPGSRGSYEQYF. The CDR3 nucleotides read TGTGCCAGCAGCAAAGATCCCGGTAGCAGGGGCTCCTACGAGCAGTACTTC.

The chain joins TRBV10-3 to TRBJ1-3, with D perhaps TRBD1 (6 bases). Trimming took off 10 bases at V and 2 bases at J, with 15 bases between the two ends. Looked up from germline, CDR1 is ENHRY and CDR2 is SYGVKD. This CDR3 has 14 residues. The CDR3 DNA reads as TGTGCCACCCAGGGATCAGGGGCTGGAAACACCATATATTTT. Encoded protein: CATQGSGAGNTIYF.

The V gene is TRBV5-1, the J gene TRBJ1-1; 9 nucleotides align to TRBD1. The CDR3 consists of 13 residues. The trim removed 5 bases at V and 7 bases at J, leaving 6 bases unmatched. Germline values: CDR1 SGHRS, CDR2 YFSETQ. The DNA of the CDR3 is TGCGCCAGCAGTTGGACAGGGGATGGTGAAGCTTTCTTT. The encoded protein is CASSWTGDGEAFF. Drawing the rest from reference TRBV5-1 and TRBJ1-1, the complete variable domain is KAGVTQTPRYLIKTRGQQVTLSCSPISGHRSVSWYQQTPGQGLQFLFEYFSETQRNKGNFPGRFSGRQFSNSRSEMNVSTLELGDSALYLCASSWTGDGEAFFGQGTRLTVV.

V usage is TRBV7-7 and J usage is TRBJ1-3; no clear D gene. The germline V and J ends were trimmed by 5 bases and 4 bases, with 12 bases remaining between them. CDR1 is SSHAT and CDR2 is FNYEAQ in the germline V gene (reference sequence). The CDR3 totals 14 residues. The CDR3, as DNA: TGTGCCAGCAGCCCTAACCCGACAGGAAACACCATATATTTT. It translates to CASSPNPTGNTIYF.

The chain couples TRBV5-1 to TRBJ1-5, with 7 nucleotides matching TRBD1. This CDR3 is 16 amino acids long. J was trimmed by 0 bases and V by 3 bases; bases with no gene match: 6. Germline CDR1 and CDR2: SGHRS and YFSETQ. The CDR3 region has the DNA TGCGCCAGCAGCTGGGGGGACAGTAATAGCAATCAGCCCCAGCATTTT. It codes for CASSWGDSNSNQPQHF.

The CDR3 DNA reads as TGTGCCAGCAGAGAATCCGGGACTAGCGGGAGGGCCGATACGCAGTATTTT. Translating it yields CASRESGTSGRADTQYF. V gene TRBV7-2 combines with J gene TRBJ2-3; TRBD2 matches 16 bases. The CDR3 has 17 residues. Trimming took 6 bases from V and 6 from J; bases not matched to a gene: 9. Germline V lookup: CDR1 SGHTA, CDR2 FQGNSA.

This clone appeared a single time. The chain recombines TRBV19 with TRBJ1-2, with D possibly matching TRBD1 (6 bases). The CDR3 spans 16 residues. With 3 bases removed from V and 0 bases from J, the gap between germline ends came to 14 bases. Germline loops: CDR1 LNHDA, CDR2 SQIVND (reference sequence). CDR3 DNA: TGTGCCAGTAGTATGGACAGCCGAGTGGCTAACTATGGCTACACCTTC. It yields the protein CASSMDSRVANYGYTF.

This chain links TRBV28 with TRBJ2-6; 11 bases map to TRBD2. This CDR3 has 18 amino acids. V was pared by 4 bases and J by 5 bases, with 10 bases of the junction left unmatched. The germline V gene has CDR1 MDHEN and CDR2 SYDVKM. CDR3 region: CASSSGTSGDFWANVLTF. The CDR3 region has the DNA TGTGCCAGCAGTTCCGGGACTAGCGGAGATTTTTGGGCCAACGTCCTGACTTTC.

The chain combines TRBV6-4 with TRBJ1-2; D perhaps matches TRBD1 (5 bases). This CDR3 comprises 14 residues. Trimming cost V 10 bases and J 3 bases, with 18 bases left between them. Germline CDR1 MRHNA, CDR2 SNTAGT. CDR3 nucleotides: TGTGCCACGAAGGCAGGGTCGGTCGACTATGGCTACACCTTC. Translation gives CATKAGSVDYGYTF.

The chain recombines TRBV6-5 with TRBJ1-5, with a tentative D call TRBD1 (5 bases). The CDR3 is made up of 13 amino acids. Germline loops: CDR1 MNHEY, CDR2 SVGAGI. Trimming stripped 5 bases from V and 7 bases from J, with 12 bases between. The CDR3 nucleotides are TGTGCCAGCAGTCAACGGGACCGACAGCCCCAGCATTTT. Protein product: CASSQRDRQPQHF.

The rearrangement links TRBV7-9 to TRBJ2-1; 7 nucleotides agree with TRBD1. V dropped 6 bases and J dropped 2; count of bases not matched to a gene: 4. The CDR3 totals 14 residues. The V gene's germline CDR1 is SEHNR and CDR2 FQNEAQ (reference sequence). Here the CDR3 reads CASSHRGAYNEQFF. CDR3 nucleotides: TGTGCCAGCAGTCACAGGGGTGCCTACAATGAGCAGTTCTTC.

Only a few counts were recorded for this clone. CDR3 in DNA: TGTGCCAGCTCCAAAGACAGGGAACAGCCCCAGCATTTT. This gives the protein CASSKDREQPQHF. The chain joins TRBV18 to TRBJ1-5, with 7 bases fitting TRBD1. Germline trimming cut 6 bases from V and 7 bases from J; bases unmatched to any gene: 6. CDR1 is KGHSH and CDR2 is LQKENI in the germline V gene. The CDR3 is 13 amino acids. The variable domain in full, with the rest retrieved from reference TRBV18 and TRBJ1-5, is NAGVMQNPRHLVRRRGQEARLRCSPMKGHSHVYWYRQLPEEGLKFMVYLQKENIIDESGMPKERFSAEFPKEGPSILRIQQVVRGDSAAYFCASSKDREQPQHFGDGTRLSIL.

J is TRBJ1-1 and V is TRBV6-1; 8 nucleotides match TRBD1. The germline gives CDR1 MNHNS, CDR2 SASEGT. CDR3 length equals 15 residues. The ends lost 4 bases at V and 1 base at J; junction bases unmatched: 5. The CDR3 nucleotides read TGTGCCAGCAGTGGCCGACAGGGGACGAACACTGAAGCTTTCTTT. Translation: CASSGRQGTNTEAFF.

V is TRBV7-2 and J is TRBJ1-1; TRBD1 agrees at 12 bases. J was trimmed by 11 bases and V by 3 bases; bases with no gene match: 10. The germline gives CDR1 SGHTA, CDR2 FQGNSA. The length of the CDR3 is 15 residues. This CDR3 reads CASSFGPGTGGRAFF. The CDR3 DNA is TGTGCCAGCAGCTTTGGACCCGGGACAGGGGGCAGGGCTTTCTTT.

V and J are TRBV18 and TRBJ2-1, with TRBD2 matching 15 bases. Losses at the gene ends were 3 bases for V and 6 bases for J; bases not matched to a gene: 6. The CDR3 covers 17 residues. Per the germline V gene, CDR1 is KGHSH and CDR2 is LQKENI. DNA of the CDR3: TGTGCCAGCTCACCGCCCGGACTAGCGGGAGGGCCCAATGAGCAGTTCTTC. Translated: CASSPPGLAGGPNEQFF. Combining the CDR3 with reference TRBV18 and TRBJ2-1 gives the whole variable domain NAGVMQNPRHLVRRRGQEARLRCSPMKGHSHVYWYRQLPEEGLKFMVYLQKENIIDESGMPKERFSAEFPKEGPSILRIQQVVRGDSAAYFCASSPPGLAGGPNEQFFGPGTRLTVL.

The chain uses TRBV23-1 and TRBJ1-4; D is uncertain. TRBV23-1 is an open reading frame whose function is uncertain. V shed 9 bases and J shed 7 bases, with 27 bases lying between them. The CDR3 consists of 17 residues. The CDR3 loop reads CARPSHARNRSCEKLFF. In DNA, the CDR3 is TGCGCCAGACCGTCCCACGCCCGGAACCGTTCGTGTGAAAAACTGTTTTTT.

V and J are TRBV7-7 and TRBJ2-3; D not resolved. The V gene lost 5 bases and the J gene lost 0 bases, with 9 bases spanning the gap. Germline V lookup: CDR1 SSHAT, CDR2 FNYEAQ (reference sequence). This CDR3 is built from 14 residues. DNA of the CDR3: TGTGCCAGCAGCCGAGGTGGAAGCACAGATACGCAGTATTTT. It is translated as CASSRGGSTDTQYF. Variable domain in full (rest from reference TRBV7-7 and TRBJ2-3): GAGVSQSPRYKVTKRGQDVTLRCDPISSHATLYWYQQALGQGPEFLTYFNYEAQPDKSGLPSDRFSAERPEGSISTLTIQRTEQRDSAMYRCASSRGGSTDTQYFGPGTRLTVL.

The chain couples TRBV19 to TRBJ2-2, with D maybe TRBD1 (6 bases). With 5 bases removed from V and 3 bases from J, the gap between germline ends came to 16 bases. The CDR3 covers 16 residues. Germline CDR1 is LNHDA and CDR2 is SQIVND (reference sequence). The CDR3 coding sequence is TGTGCCAGTAGTTTACAGGGTGGGGTGTACACCGGGGAGCTGTTTTTT. Protein: CASSLQGGVYTGELFF.

The chain couples TRBV10-3 to TRBJ2-4; 9 bases line up with TRBD1. From germline, CDR1 is ENHRY and CDR2 SYGVKD. The CDR3 has 12 residues. Trimming cost V 11 bases and J 8 bases; bases outside gene matches: 7. The CDR3 coding sequence is TGTGCCGCAAAGGACAGGGGAGACATTCAGTACTTC. Its translation is CAAKDRGDIQYF.

The gene calls are TRBV4-1 and TRBJ1-2; D may be TRBD1 (5 bases). This CDR3 region has 16 residues. CDR1 and CDR2 from the germline V gene are MGHRA and YSYEKL. Trimming pared 0 bases from V and 4 bases from J, leaving 15 bases between. The CDR3 bases are TGCGCCAGCAGCCAAGATCTAGTTCGGGACCCCTATGGCTACACCTTC. Its protein product is CASSQDLVRDPYGYTF.